The entry below describes one T cell receptor (beta chain). The CDR3 covers 16 residues. Trimming removed 1 base from V and 6 bases from J, with 18 bases in between. In germline, CDR1 is SGHRS, CDR2 YFSETQ. The data are from a study of shared clonotypes between healthy human individuals. Naive-designated CD8 cells lacked CD45RO, were positively enriched for CCR7, and omitted terminally differentiated effector memory CD45RA+ cells. Method: immunoSEQ multiplex PCR; TCRdb's copy keeps in-frame clones and lacks some. The table has roughly 890,000 clones, 80% to 95% seen once. This rearrangement joins TRBV5-1 to TRBJ2-3; TRBD1 might be the D (6 bases). The material sequenced was naive CD8+ T cells sorted from blood. The receptor's source is a man aged 25-45 years in good health. The CDR3 DNA reads TGCGCCAGCAGCTTGTTGCAGGGGCCTTACGGCGATACGCAGTATTTT. Translating gives CASSLLQGPYGDTQYF.